This T cell receptor (beta chain) was identified in a study of neoadjuvant anti-PD-1 for oral cavity cancer. Study-level background: Patients without progression got a fourth dose around day 43.

The CDR3 runs to 14 residues. V was trimmed by 7 bases and J by 2 bases, leaving 12 bases between them. The germline CDR1 and CDR2 sequences are SNHLY and FYNNEI. Survey sequencing of tumors mostly used about 4.8 ug DNA, two replicates. Measured with immunoSEQ multiplex PCR; TCRdb has only the in-frame clones, and not every one. The data contain 6,000 to 8,500 clones, less than 50% of them singletons. These oral cavity squamous cell carcinomas were HPV-negative and locally advanced. The source is a person aged 40 to 85 with oral cavity squamous cell carcinoma. J is TRBJ1-5 and V is TRBV2, with D unclear. The sample consisted of tumor tissue, taken before nivolumab (anti-PD-1) treatment. In DNA, the CDR3 is TGTGCCAGCACCTTTGGGCAGGGCAATCAGCCCCAGCATTTT. Protein: CASTFGQGNQPQHF.